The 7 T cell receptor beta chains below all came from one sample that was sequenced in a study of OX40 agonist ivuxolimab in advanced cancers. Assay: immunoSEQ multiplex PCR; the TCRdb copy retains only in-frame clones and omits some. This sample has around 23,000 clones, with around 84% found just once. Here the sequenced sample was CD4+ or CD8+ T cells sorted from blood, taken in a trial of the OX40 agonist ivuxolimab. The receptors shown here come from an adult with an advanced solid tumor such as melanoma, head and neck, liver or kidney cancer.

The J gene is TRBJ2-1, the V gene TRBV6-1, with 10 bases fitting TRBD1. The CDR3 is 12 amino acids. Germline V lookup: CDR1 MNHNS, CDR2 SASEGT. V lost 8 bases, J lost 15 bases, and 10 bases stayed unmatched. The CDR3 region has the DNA TGTGCCAGCCATAATCCGGGACAGGGGTGGTTCTTC. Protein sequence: CASHNPGQGWFF.

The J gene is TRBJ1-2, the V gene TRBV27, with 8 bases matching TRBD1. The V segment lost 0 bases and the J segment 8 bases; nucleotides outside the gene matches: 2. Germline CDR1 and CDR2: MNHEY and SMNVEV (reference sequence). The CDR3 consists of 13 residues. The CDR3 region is CASSLSSGGGYTF. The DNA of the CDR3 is TGTGCCAGCAGTTTATCCTCAGGGGGCGGCTACACCTTC.

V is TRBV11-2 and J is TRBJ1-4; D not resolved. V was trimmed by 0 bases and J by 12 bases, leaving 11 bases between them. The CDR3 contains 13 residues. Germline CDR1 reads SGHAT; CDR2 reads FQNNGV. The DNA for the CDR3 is TGTGCCAGCAGCTTAGATAGGAGTAGGGAACTGTTTTTT. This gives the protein CASSLDRSRELFF.

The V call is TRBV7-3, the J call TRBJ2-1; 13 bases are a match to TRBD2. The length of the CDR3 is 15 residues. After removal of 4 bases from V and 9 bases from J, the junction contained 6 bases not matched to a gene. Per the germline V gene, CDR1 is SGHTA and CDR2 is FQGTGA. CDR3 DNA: TGTGCCAGCAGCTGGACTAGCGGGAGCGAGGGTGAGCAGTTCTTC. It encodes CASSWTSGSEGEQFF.

CDR3 loop: CASSQGGETEAFF. Here the CDR3 DNA reads TGCGCCAGCAGCCAAGGCGGAGAAACTGAAGCTTTCTTT. This chain links TRBV4-1 with TRBJ1-1; D unresolved. V lost 1 base to trimming and J lost 5 bases, with 8 bases between them. CDR1 MGHRA and CDR2 YSYEKL come from the germline V gene. The CDR3 runs to 13 residues.

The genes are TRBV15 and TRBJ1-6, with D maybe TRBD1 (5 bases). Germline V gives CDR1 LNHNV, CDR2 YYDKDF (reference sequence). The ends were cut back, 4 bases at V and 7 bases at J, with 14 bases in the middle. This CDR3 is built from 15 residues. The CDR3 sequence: CATSNYGGGNSPLHF. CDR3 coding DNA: TGTGCCACCAGCAATTATGGGGGGGGGAATTCACCCCTCCACTTT.

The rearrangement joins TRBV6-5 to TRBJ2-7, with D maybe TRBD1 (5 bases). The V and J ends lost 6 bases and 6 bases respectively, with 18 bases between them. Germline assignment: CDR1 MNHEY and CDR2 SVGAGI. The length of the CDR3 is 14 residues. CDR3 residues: CASSPGAVSGEQYF. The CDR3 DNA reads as TGTGCCAGCAGCCCTGGGGCAGTTTCTGGCGAGCAGTACTTC.